This TCR beta chain comes out of a study of cytomegalovirus exposure and HLA in healthy donors. CDR1 is SGHAT, CDR2 FQDESV, per germline (reference sequence). V lost 5 bases, J lost 9 bases, and 6 bases stayed unmatched. The CDR3 loop spans 12 amino acids. The PCR used 60 Vbeta and 13 Jbeta primers. The table came from immunoSEQ multiplex PCR; TCRdb's copy has only in-frame clones and leaves some out. The sample has 200,000 or so clones, more than 85% seen once. Regarding this clone: Antigen specificity is unknown.

Points from the study as a whole: The study labeled 150 or so TCR beta chains cytomegalovirus-associated. Segments of the TCR beta V type were, in most cases, productive about 87% or about 30% of the time in an earlier analysis. A few V segments could not be told apart, such as TRBV6-2 and TRBV6-3, and were left out.

What was sequenced was PBMCs. The clonotype comes from a girl under three years old in good health and CMV-seronegative. The chain joins TRBV11-1 to TRBJ2-5; 7 bases align to TRBD2. Here the CDR3 reads CASSRREKAQYF. The CDR3 DNA is TGTGCCAGCAGCCGGCGGGAGAAGGCCCAGTACTTC.